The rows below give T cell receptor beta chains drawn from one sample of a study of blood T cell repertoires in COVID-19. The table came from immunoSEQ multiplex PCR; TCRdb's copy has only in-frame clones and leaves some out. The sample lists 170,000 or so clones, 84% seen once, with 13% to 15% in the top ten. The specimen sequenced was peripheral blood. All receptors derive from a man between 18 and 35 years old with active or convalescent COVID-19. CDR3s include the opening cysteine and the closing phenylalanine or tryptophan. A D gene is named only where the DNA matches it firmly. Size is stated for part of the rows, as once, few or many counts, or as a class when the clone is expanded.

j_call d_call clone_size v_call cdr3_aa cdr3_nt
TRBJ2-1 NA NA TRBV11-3 CASSLTVNSYNEQFF TGTGCCAGCAGCTTAACAGTCAACTCCTACAATGAGCAGTTCTTC
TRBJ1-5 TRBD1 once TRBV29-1 CSVVLGGGNQPQHF TGCAGCGTTGTTCTAGGGGGCGGGAATCAGCCCCAGCATTTT
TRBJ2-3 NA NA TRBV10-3 CAIREQHVDTQYF TGTGCCATTCGAGAACAGCACGTAGATACGCAGTATTTT
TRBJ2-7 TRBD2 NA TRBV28 CASRLSGVPGEQYF TGTGCCAGCAGACTTAGCGGGGTCCCGGGTGAGCAGTACTTC
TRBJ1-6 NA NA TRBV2 CASSEGQGGSPLHF TGTGCCAGCAGTGAAGGTCAGGGAGGATCACCCCTCCACTTT
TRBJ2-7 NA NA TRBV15 CATSRAQGTSSYEQYF TGTGCCACCAGCAGAGCCCAGGGGACAAGCTCCTACGAGCAGTACTTC
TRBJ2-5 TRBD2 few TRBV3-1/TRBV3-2 CASSQRTSGRETQYF TGTGCCAGCAGCCAGAGGACTAGCGGGAGAGAGACCCAGTACTTC
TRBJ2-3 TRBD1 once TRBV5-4 CASRDDRGADTQYF TGTGCCAGCAGAGATGACAGGGGCGCAGATACGCAGTATTTT
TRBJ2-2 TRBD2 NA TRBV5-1 CASSAARGGSTGELFF TGCGCCAGCAGCGCAGCAAGGGGCGGGAGCACCGGGGAGCTGTTTTTT
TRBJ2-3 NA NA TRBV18 CASSPVRSTDTQYF TGTGCCAGCTCACCGGTCAGAAGCACAGATACGCAGTATTTT